The 18 T cell receptor beta chains reported below all come from one sample, sequenced in a study of T cells after yellow fever vaccination (dated by TCRdb to about 2019). The treatment or condition label for this specimen denotes: live attenuated yellow fever vaccine strain. Library preparation employed 5' RACE. TCRdb shows the sequencer as Illumina NovaSeq 6000. TCRdb reprocessing: public reads trimmed at Q25 with fastp, clones called with MiXCR, in-frame beta chains kept. For every CDR3 protein sequence, its rows merge into one entry that carries the most common genes and DNA. In this sample the table shows 230,000 or so distinct CDR3 sequences, about 3.5% of which occur a single time. The leading ten clones occupy roughly a fifth of the sample. Sequences were derived from PBMCs, sampled 15 days after the yellow fever booster vaccination. The receptors originated from a man between 18 and 29 years old who received the YFV17D yellow fever vaccine.

Ten or more counts support this clonotype. The gene calls are TRBV4-1 and TRBJ2-2; D could derive from TRBD1 or TRBD2 (5 bases each). Trimming removed 0 bases at V and 7 bases at J, with 9 bases between. The CDR3 contains 14 residues. Germline values: CDR1 MGHRA, CDR2 YSYEKL. The DNA of the CDR3 is TGCGCCAGCAGCCAAGATGGGGGTATCGGGGAGCTGTTTTTT. It specifies CASSQDGGIGELFF.

This clonotype was observed many times. This sequence joins TRBV7-9 and TRBJ1-2, with D unresolved. Deletions cut 1 base from V and 6 bases from J, with 9 bases between. Germline V CDR1 and CDR2: SEHNR, FQNEAQ (reference sequence). The CDR3 has 13 residues. The CDR3 sequence: CASSLGWENGYTF. The CDR3 DNA is TGTGCCAGCAGCTTAGGGTGGGAGAATGGCTACACCTTC.

In this sample, this clonotype turned up many times. The chain has TRBV27 and TRBJ2-5, with 9 bases matching TRBD2. The V and J ends lost 2 bases and 5 bases, in that order; junction bases with no gene match: 6. The CDR3 sequence is 15 residues long. CDR1 and CDR2 from the germline V gene are MNHEY and SMNVEV (reference sequence). In nucleotides, the CDR3 is TGTGCCAGCAGTTTAAACCCGCGGGGGGGGGAGACCCAGTACTTC. This translates into CASSLNPRGGETQYF.

This clonotype was seen many times. The V and J genes are TRBV10-3 and TRBJ1-6, with 9 bases aligning to TRBD1. The V gene end was trimmed by 10 bases and the J gene end by 5 bases; junction bases not matched to a gene: 9. This CDR3 has 15 residues. Germline V lookup: CDR1 ENHRY, CDR2 SYGVKD. CDR3 sequence: CATHAGTGNNSPLHF. The DNA of the CDR3 is TGTGCCACCCACGCCGGGACAGGGAATAATTCACCCCTCCACTTT.

This clonotype was counted at least ten times. The gene calls are TRBV5-1 and TRBJ2-1; D is perhaps TRBD2 (5 bases). The CDR3 length is 15 residues. V was trimmed by 0 bases and J by 8 bases, leaving 15 bases between them. CDR1 is SGHRS and CDR2 is YFSETQ in the germline V gene. The CDR3, as DNA: TGCGCCAGCAGCTTGGGAGGGCCCCCATTCGATGAGCAGTTCTTC. This encodes CASSLGGPPFDEQFF.

This clonotype was detected many times. The CDR3 DNA reads as TGCAGTGCTTCCCCAGGTTTGACCCAGGGAGAGCAGTTCTTC. Translating gives CSASPGLTQGEQFF. The V gene is TRBV20-1, the J gene TRBJ2-1; D is possibly TRBD1 (5 bases). Trimming removed 5 bases at V and 10 bases at J, with 21 bases between. The germline CDR1 and CDR2 sequences are DFQATT and SNEGSKA (reference sequence). This CDR3 comprises 14 residues.

This clonotype was seen ten or more times. V and J are TRBV5-1 and TRBJ2-5; D gene uncertain. The ends were cut back, 0 bases at V and 0 bases at J, with 12 bases in the middle. CDR3 length: 16 amino acids. The germline V gene encodes CDR1 SGHRS and CDR2 YFSETQ. The CDR3 nucleotides are TGCGCCAGCAGCTTGGCCTCGGCAGACTACCAAGAGACCCAGTACTTC. Protein sequence: CASSLASADYQETQYF.

There are many counts of this clonotype. J is TRBJ2-6 and V is TRBV4-3; D is uncertain. This CDR3 is 14 amino acids long. With 1 base removed from V and 2 bases from J, the gap between germline ends came to 3 bases. Germline V gene lookup returns CDR1 LGHNA and CDR2 YSLEER. CDR3 in amino acids: CASSQGPGANVLTF. The CDR3 DNA is TGCGCCAGCAGCCAAGGGCCTGGGGCCAACGTCCTGACTTTC.

Comments on this clonotype: A single base separates this from a much larger clone, so it may be a read error. The chain links TRBV4-3 to TRBJ2-1; 11 bases match TRBD1. CDR1 and CDR2 (germline): LGHNA, YSLEER. V dropped 0 bases and J dropped 9; count of bases not matched to a gene: 10. The CDR3 extends over 17 amino acids. The CDR3 bases are TGCGCCAGCAGCCAAGATCTAGGACAGGGGGCATCAATTGAGCAGTTCTTC. Protein: CASSQDLGQGASIEQFF.

This clonotype was detected ten times or more. This sequence joins TRBV5-1 and TRBJ2-3; 11 bases line up with TRBD2. Germline trimming cut 4 bases from V and 3 bases from J; bases unmatched to any gene: 4. Germline V gene data show CDR1 as SGHRS and CDR2 as YFSETQ. CDR3 length: 15 amino acids. CDR3 residues: CASSLTSGITDTQYF. The CDR3 DNA reads as TGCGCCAGCAGCCTGACTAGCGGGATTACAGATACGCAGTATTTT.

This clonotype came up many times. The CDR3 bases are TGCGCCAGCTCGAGGGGGGAGATGACTGAAGCTTTCTTT. It translates to CASSRGEMTEAFF. This chain uses TRBV5-1 with TRBJ1-1; D possibly corresponds to TRBD1 (6 bases). The CDR3 totals 13 residues. Per the germline V gene, CDR1 is SGHRS and CDR2 is YFSETQ. Deletions cut 7 bases from V and 5 bases from J, with 15 bases between.

This clonotype has at least ten counts. The chain uses TRBV15 and TRBJ2-7, with D unresolved. V was pared by 0 bases and J by 0 bases, with 6 bases between. This CDR3 has 14 residues. The germline gives CDR1 LNHNV, CDR2 YYDKDF (reference sequence). CDR3 region: CATSRDKGSYEQYV. CDR3 bases: TGTGCCACCAGCAGAGATAAGGGCTCCTACGAGCAGTACGTC.

This clonotype was seen many times. The DNA of the CDR3 is TGTGCCAGCAGTTACTATGCCAAGGGGCAGTTCTTC. Translated: CASSYYAKGQFF. The chain employs TRBV6-2 or TRBV6-3 and TRBJ2-1; D ambiguous. The CDR3 sequence is 12 residues long. The ends were cut back, 1 base at V and 12 bases at J, with 10 bases in the middle. Germline V gene lookup returns CDR1 MNHEY and CDR2 SVGEGT.

This clonotype was recorded at least ten times. This rearrangement joins TRBV5-1 to TRBJ2-5; D possibly corresponds to TRBD1 (6 bases). Trimming shortened V by 5 bases and J by 4 bases, and 12 bases separated the two germline ends. This CDR3 comprises 13 residues. CDR1 SGHRS and CDR2 YFSETQ come from the germline V gene. This CDR3 is CASRPTGTETQYF. The CDR3 nucleotides are TGCGCCAGCAGACCGACAGGAACAGAGACCCAGTACTTC.

This clonotype was seen at least ten times. This chain uses TRBV4-3 with TRBJ1-2; the D gene is possibly TRBD1 (5 bases). This CDR3 has 15 amino acids. Germline V gives CDR1 LGHNA, CDR2 YSLEER. V was pared by 1 base and J by 6 bases, with 15 bases between. The CDR3 is CASSQVARVRDGYTF. Here the CDR3 DNA reads TGCGCCAGCAGCCAAGTGGCCAGGGTGAGGGATGGCTACACCTTC.

This clonotype showed up many times. This chain links TRBV6-2 or TRBV6-3 with TRBJ2-7; 11 bases line up with TRBD2. In germline, CDR1 is MNHEY, CDR2 SVGEGT. The CDR3 is 17 amino acids. V gave up 0 bases and J gave up 2 bases; unmatched junction bases: 6. The CDR3 sequence: CASSYSRGLAGAYEQYF. CDR3 sequence (DNA): TGTGCCAGCAGTTACTCCCGCGGACTAGCGGGCGCCTACGAGCAGTACTTC.

This clonotype was found many times. The chain employs TRBV4-2 and TRBJ2-2; D call uncertain. V shed 1 base and J shed 7 bases, with 13 bases lying between them. Germline V lookup: CDR1 LGHNA, CDR2 YNFKEQ. The CDR3 sequence is 15 residues long. CDR3 loop: CASSQVKGSVGELFF. The CDR3 DNA sequence: TGTGCCAGCAGCCAAGTTAAGGGATCGGTCGGGGAGCTGTTTTTT.

This clonotype was observed at least ten times. The chain is built from TRBV6-2 or TRBV6-3 and TRBJ2-2; 11 bases align to TRBD2. The V gene's germline CDR1 is MNHEY and CDR2 SVGEGT. This CDR3 is 15 amino acids long. With 6 bases clipped from V and 5 bases from J, the junction kept 5 bases outside the gene matches. DNA of the CDR3: TGTGCCAGCAGAGAAGGGACTAGCGGTACCGGGGAGCTGTTTTTT. As protein: CASREGTSGTGELFF.